What follows are 19 T cell receptor beta chains derived from one specimen sequenced in a study of cytotoxic CD8 clonotypes in ibrutinib-treated CLL. The method was immunoSEQ multiplex PCR; TCRdb's version includes in-frame clones alone and lacks a portion of them. The sample has 50,000 or so clones; roughly three fifths are singletons. Specimen: PBMCs, collected after 24 months of ibrutinib treatment. The receptors originated from a human donor with chronic lymphocytic leukemia.

This clone was found a few times. The chain couples TRBV6-5 to TRBJ1-2; TRBD1 agrees at 7 bases. V dropped 0 bases and J dropped 4; count of bases not matched to a gene: 8. Germline CDR1 MNHEY, CDR2 SVGAGI. The CDR3 is 16 residues long. The CDR3: CASSYSGNRGGYGYTF. The CDR3 nucleotides read TGTGCCAGCAGTTACTCGGGGAACAGGGGTGGCTATGGCTACACCTTC.

This clone was seen more than once but under ten times. This chain links TRBV5-6 with TRBJ1-2; TRBD1 agrees at 8 bases. The CDR3 contains 14 residues. Trimming cost V 0 bases and J 5 bases; bases outside gene matches: 3. CDR1 and CDR2 from the germline V gene are SGHDT and YYEEEE. CDR3 protein: CASSLAQGAYGYTF. CDR3 DNA: TGTGCCAGCAGCTTGGCGCAGGGGGCTTATGGCTACACCTTC.

This clone was seen more than once but under ten times. The genes are TRBV6-6 and TRBJ2-2; D is unclear. Trimming stripped 2 bases from V and 2 bases from J, with 6 bases between. The CDR3 contains 14 residues. The germline CDR1 and CDR2 sequences are MNHNY and SVGAGI (reference sequence). The CDR3 DNA reads as TGTGCCAGCAGTTACGACCCCAACACCGGGGAGCTGTTTTTT. Translating gives CASSYDPNTGELFF.

There are many counts of this clone. This chain connects TRBV11-2 to TRBJ2-7, with 8 positions matching TRBD1. J was trimmed by 5 bases and V by 0 bases; bases with no gene match: 9. In germline, CDR1 is SGHAT, CDR2 FQNNGV. The CDR3 runs to 16 residues. CDR3 nucleotide sequence: TGTGCCAGCAGCTTAGACGGGGGCGCAGGGGGCCACGAGCAGTACTTC. Translating it yields CASSLDGGAGGHEQYF.

This clone was observed a few times. CDR3 protein: CASSRGGHSTDTQYF. CDR3 DNA sequence: TGCGCCAGCAGCCGGGGTGGACACAGCACAGATACGCAGTATTTT. This sequence joins TRBV5-1 and TRBJ2-3; either TRBD1 or TRBD2 may fit D (5 bases each). The CDR3 is 15 residues long. Trimming shortened V by 4 bases and J by 0 bases, and 12 bases separated the two germline ends. Germline V gene lookup returns CDR1 SGHRS and CDR2 YFSETQ.

This clone came up once. This rearrangement joins TRBV6-1 to TRBJ1-5, with D perhaps TRBD1 (5 bases). Germline loops: CDR1 MNHNS, CDR2 SASEGT. V was shortened by 4 bases and J by 7 bases, with 17 bases between the two germline ends. This CDR3 spans 15 amino acids. The CDR3 loop reads CASSVGVVFSQPQHF. CDR3 nucleotides: TGTGCCAGCAGTGTGGGGGTGGTGTTTTCGCAGCCCCAGCATTTT.

The chain has TRBV6-5 and TRBJ1-6, with TRBD1 identical over 9 bases. The CDR3 has 14 amino acids. J was trimmed by 10 bases and V by 4 bases; bases with no gene match: 5. Germline loops: CDR1 MNHEY, CDR2 SVGAGI. The CDR3 DNA reads TGTGCCAGCAGTTTCTTACAGGGGGCCTCACCCCTCCACTTT. It translates to CASSFLQGASPLHF.

The rearrangement links TRBV7-6 to TRBJ2-5, with D perhaps assigned TRBD1 or TRBD2 (5 bases each). The CDR3 loop spans 17 amino acids. CDR1 and CDR2 from the germline V gene are SGHVS and FNYEAQ. V shed 3 bases and J shed 1 base, with 18 bases lying between them. Here the CDR3 reads CASSFALLRDGQETQYF. The DNA of the CDR3 is TGTGCCAGCAGCTTCGCTTTGCTAAGGGACGGCCAAGAGACCCAGTACTTC.

The rearrangement uses TRBV14 and TRBJ2-5; D ambiguous. Germline V gene data show CDR1 as SGHDN and CDR2 as FVKESK. V dropped 1 base and J dropped 0 bases, with 9 bases sitting between them. The CDR3 is made up of 15 amino acids. The CDR3, as DNA: TGTGCCAGCAGCCAAGCTGGGGTATACCAAGAGACCCAGTACTTC. It translates to CASSQAGVYQETQYF.

The rearrangement links TRBV10-2 to TRBJ2-5, with 14 nucleotides matching TRBD2. J was trimmed by 5 bases and V by 6 bases; bases with no gene match: 5. CDR1 is WSHSY, CDR2 SAAADI, per germline. The CDR3 is 15 residues long. The CDR3 sequence: CASSPGTSGGETQYF. The CDR3 nucleotides are TGCGCCAGCAGCCCCGGGACTAGCGGGGGTGAGACCCAGTACTTC.

V and J are TRBV15 and TRBJ1-1; the D is unclear. The germline V and J ends were trimmed by 0 bases and 0 bases, with 5 bases remaining between them. Per germline, CDR1 LNHNV and CDR2 YYDKDF (reference sequence). The CDR3 runs to 14 residues. The CDR3 bases are TGTGCCACCAGCAGAGACCGGGTGAACACTGAAGCTTTCTTT. Translated, it gives CATSRDRVNTEAFF.

This clone came up a few times. The CDR3 spells CASSRQRNTEAFF. In DNA form, the CDR3 reads TGTGCCAGTAGTAGACAGAGGAACACTGAAGCTTTCTTT. This sequence joins TRBV19 and TRBJ1-1; D perhaps matches TRBD1 (5 bases). The CDR3 covers 13 residues. CDR1 is LNHDA, CDR2 SQIVND, per germline (reference sequence). V dropped 4 bases and J dropped 1 base, with 7 bases sitting between them.

The chain couples TRBV14 to TRBJ1-1; D gene ambiguous. CDR3 length equals 13 residues. Germline assignment: CDR1 SGHDN and CDR2 FVKESK. V lost 4 bases and J 0 bases, leaving 6 bases between the germline ends. Written as DNA, the CDR3 is TGTGCCAGCAGCCTAACCCTGAACACTGAAGCTTTCTTT. Translation gives CASSLTLNTEAFF.

This clone has a count of ten or more. This chain uses TRBV27 with TRBJ2-6, with 8 positions matching TRBD1. Trimming removed 2 bases from V and 2 bases from J; junction bases left unmatched: 2. Germline V CDR1 and CDR2: MNHEY, SMNVEV (reference sequence). There are 16 residues in the CDR3. The CDR3 region is CASSLKGQAGANVLTF. CDR3 DNA sequence: TGTGCCAGCAGTTTAAAGGGACAGGCTGGGGCCAACGTCCTGACTTTC.

The gene calls are TRBV4-1 and TRBJ1-1, with 9 bases matching TRBD1. The J segment lost 3 bases and the V segment lost 6 bases, leaving 14 bases of the junction unmatched. The CDR3 has 17 amino acids. Germline assignment: CDR1 MGHRA and CDR2 YSYEKL. The CDR3 coding sequence is TGCGCCAGCAGACCGGGACAGGGTCTTATTTTTGACACTGAAGCTTTCTTT. Amino acids: CASRPGQGLIFDTEAFF.

The chain is built from TRBV19 and TRBJ2-7, with D perhaps matching TRBD1 or TRBD2 (5 bases each). This CDR3 spans 14 amino acids. Germline values: CDR1 LNHDA, CDR2 SQIVND (reference sequence). The germline V and J ends were trimmed by 11 bases and 0 bases, with 17 bases remaining between them. This chain's CDR3 is CASRKRGSSYEQYF. For the CDR3, the DNA is TGTGCCTCGAGGAAGAGGGGAAGCTCCTACGAGCAGTACTTC.

The chain uses TRBV18 and TRBJ2-3, with D maybe TRBD1 (6 bases). V lost 3 bases and J lost 5, with 18 bases in between. The CDR3 has 16 residues. CDR1 is KGHSH and CDR2 is LQKENI in the germline V gene. The CDR3: CASSPFQGRSGDTQYF. Written as DNA, the CDR3 is TGTGCCAGCTCACCGTTCCAGGGGCGCAGCGGAGATACGCAGTATTTT.

The chain carries TRBV28 and TRBJ1-1, with D tentatively TRBD1 (6 bases). Per germline, CDR1 MDHEN and CDR2 SYDVKM. CDR3 size: 13 residues. The ends were cut back, 3 bases at V and 8 bases at J, with 13 bases in the middle. In DNA form, the CDR3 reads TGTGCCAGCAGTTTTCGGGTCGACAGGGAAGCTTTCTTT. Translating gives CASSFRVDREAFF.

The chain's CDR3 is CASSLWAHNSPLHF. For the CDR3, the DNA is TGTGCCAGCAGCTTGTGGGCCCATAATTCACCCCTCCACTTT. The chain recombines TRBV5-4 with TRBJ1-6, with D unresolved. Germline assignment: CDR1 SGHNT and CDR2 YYREEE (reference sequence). V was trimmed by 1 base and J by 5 bases, leaving 7 bases between them. The CDR3 length is 14 residues.